This T cell receptor beta chain was identified in a study of CD8+ T cells in alopecia areata listed by TCRdb under 2018. At the level of the whole study: The treated patients, all with moderate-to-severe alopecia areata, were enrolled in an open-label pilot trial of oral tofacitinib given at 5 to 10 mg twice daily. Scalp clonality was compared among normal scalp (n=4), patchy alopecia areata scalp (n=8), and alopecia totalis/universalis scalp (n=8). Human TCRbeta sequencing covered scalp tissue and sorted CD4+ and CD8+ peripheral blood T cells from patchy and totalis/universalis alopecia areata patients and healthy controls. Biopsies were taken from tofacitinib-treated patients at baseline and at 4 and 24 weeks of treatment, and a later scalp biopsy was taken in several of the tofacitinib-treated patients. To study T cell clonal expansion in alopecia areata, the researchers applied high-throughput TCRbeta sequencing to both the C3H/HeJ mouse model and human patients. RNA came from the PAXgene miRNA kit for fixed scalp, the miRNeasy kit for PBMCs, and the RNeasy kit for mouse skin. Tofacitinib was administered for 6 to 18 months, and 6 months of follow-up off drug were then conducted to assess delayed response and recurrence. immunoSEQ multiplex PCR using 35 Vbeta forward primers and 13 Jbeta reverse primers was used to amplify TCRbeta CDR3 regions.

A word on this clone: What this receptor recognizes is not known. Base qualities are not at hand, and no much larger clone is one base apart.

Libraries were built with the immunoSEQ multiplex PCR assay. RNA was extracted from all samples and reverse transcribed into cDNA as template for TCR sequencing. SuperScript III was used to make first-strand cDNA, primed with a 2:1 mix of oligo-dT and random hexamers. A synthetic immune receptor repertoire was used to gauge amplification bias, and whatever bias remained was removed computationally. In the original analysis: Raw reads were preprocessed to remove errors, and CDR3 was defined according to IMGT conventions as the region from the conserved cysteine to phenylalanine. Clonality was computed as 1 minus the Shannon entropy, with the entropy normalized by log2 of the number of productive unique TCRs. Scalp TCRbeta sequences were cross-referenced with sorted blood CD4 and CD8 repertoires so that the CD4 or CD8 identity of scalp clones could be inferred. The clones in this table, taken by TCRdb from immuneACCESS, are in-frame only. Not every clone is retained; where verified, under half of the shortfall comes from an unresolved V gene, and the cause of the rest is unknown. V, J and clone size derive from that table, while D and trimming were established from the DNA sequence. The sample table holds roughly 120,000 clones, of which 35% to 40% were seen once. The top ten clonotypes cover 3.1% of the sample.

What the authors observed across the whole study: Compared with normal scalp, lesional scalp had higher clonality and more expanded CD8+ clones, particularly in alopecia totalis/universalis, a pattern that suggests antigenic drive. Shared TCR sequences between patients were less evident than in mice, which may be partly attributable to HLA diversity in the patient population. Unlike mouse skin, where gammadelta T cells dominate, normal human skin contains resident alphabeta T cells that get sequenced too, which complicates analysis of the scalp TCR repertoire.

The CDR3 runs 15 residues from the cysteine to the phenylalanine. Only the CDR3 DNA is retained, 45 bases long and in frame from the first base. Trimming costs V 3 bases and J 0 bases, and their ends lie 6 bases apart. According to the germline V gene (reference sequence), CDR1 reads SEHNR and CDR2 reads FQNEAQ. Lesional scalp punch biopsies and peripheral blood were collected from alopecia areata patients. After PBMCs were isolated by density centrifugation and stained for CD3, CD4 and CD8, a FACSAria was used to sort CD4+ and CD8+ T cells. Sequencing input: CD4+ T cells sorted from blood. This receptor was obtained from a human donor with alopecia areata. The rearrangement joined TRBV7-9 to TRBJ2-6, with the D gene not confidently named. The CDR3 protein is CASSFMASGANVLTF. The base sequence is TGTGCCAGCAGCTTCATGGCCTCTGGGGCCAACGTCCTGACTTTC.